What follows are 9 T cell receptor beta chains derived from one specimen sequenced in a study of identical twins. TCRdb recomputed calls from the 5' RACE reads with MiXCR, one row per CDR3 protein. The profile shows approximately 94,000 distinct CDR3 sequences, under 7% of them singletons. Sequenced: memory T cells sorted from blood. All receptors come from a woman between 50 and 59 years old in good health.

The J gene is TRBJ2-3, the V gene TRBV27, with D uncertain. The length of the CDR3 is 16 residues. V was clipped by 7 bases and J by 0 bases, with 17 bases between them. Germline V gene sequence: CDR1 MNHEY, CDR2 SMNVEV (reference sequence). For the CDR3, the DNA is TGTGCCAGCACCCCTACTGGTGGAAAGAGCACAGATACGCAGTATTTT. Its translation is CASTPTGGKSTDTQYF.

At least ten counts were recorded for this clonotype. The CDR3 sequence: CASSLMAGTPEAFF. The DNA for the CDR3 is TGCGCCAGCAGCTTGATGGCAGGGACCCCTGAAGCTTTCTTT. The chain carries TRBV5-1 and TRBJ1-1; a possible D gene is TRBD1 (5 bases). V was cut by 1 base and J by 6 bases, with 13 bases left in between. CDR1 is SGHRS and CDR2 is YFSETQ in the germline V gene. The CDR3 has 14 residues.

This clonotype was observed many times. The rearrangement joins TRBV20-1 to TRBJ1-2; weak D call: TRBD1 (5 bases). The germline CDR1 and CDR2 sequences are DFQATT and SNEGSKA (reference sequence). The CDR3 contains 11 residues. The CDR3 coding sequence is TGCGGAAAGGGGACCGACTATGGCTACACCTTC. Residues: CGKGTDYGYTF.

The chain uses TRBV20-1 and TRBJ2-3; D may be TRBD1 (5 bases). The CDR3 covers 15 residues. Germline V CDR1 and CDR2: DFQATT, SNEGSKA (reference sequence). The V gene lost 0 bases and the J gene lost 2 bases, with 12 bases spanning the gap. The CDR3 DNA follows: TGCAGTGCTAGAGATCCCGACAGAAACACAGATACGCAGTATTTT. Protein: CSARDPDRNTDTQYF.

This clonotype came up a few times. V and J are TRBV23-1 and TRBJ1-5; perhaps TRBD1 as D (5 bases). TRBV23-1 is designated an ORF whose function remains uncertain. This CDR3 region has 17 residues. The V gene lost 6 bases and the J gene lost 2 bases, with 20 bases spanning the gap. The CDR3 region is CASRTRPGQDGNQPQHF. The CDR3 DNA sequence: TGCGCCAGCAGGACCCGTCCAGGGCAGGATGGCAATCAGCCCCAGCATTTT.

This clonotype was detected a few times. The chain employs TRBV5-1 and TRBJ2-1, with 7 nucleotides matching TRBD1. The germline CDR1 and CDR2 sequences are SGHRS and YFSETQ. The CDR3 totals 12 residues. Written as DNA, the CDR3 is TGCGCTCCAATACAGGGGCCCAATGAGCAGTTCTTC. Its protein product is CAPIQGPNEQFF.

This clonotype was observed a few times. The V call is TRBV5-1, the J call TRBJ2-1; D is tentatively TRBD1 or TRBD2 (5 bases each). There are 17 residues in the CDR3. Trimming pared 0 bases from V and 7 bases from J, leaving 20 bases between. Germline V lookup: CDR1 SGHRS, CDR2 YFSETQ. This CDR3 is CASSLGQGALLGNEQFF. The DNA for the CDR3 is TGCGCCAGCAGCTTGGGGCAGGGAGCCCTACTAGGGAATGAGCAGTTCTTC.

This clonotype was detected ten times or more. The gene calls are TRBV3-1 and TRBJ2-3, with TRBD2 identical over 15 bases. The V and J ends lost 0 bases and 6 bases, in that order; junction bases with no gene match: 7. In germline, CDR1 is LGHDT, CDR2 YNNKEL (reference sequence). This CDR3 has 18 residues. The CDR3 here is CASSQEGGLAGGADTQYF. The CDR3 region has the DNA TGTGCCAGCAGCCAAGAAGGAGGACTAGCGGGAGGGGCCGATACGCAGTATTTT.

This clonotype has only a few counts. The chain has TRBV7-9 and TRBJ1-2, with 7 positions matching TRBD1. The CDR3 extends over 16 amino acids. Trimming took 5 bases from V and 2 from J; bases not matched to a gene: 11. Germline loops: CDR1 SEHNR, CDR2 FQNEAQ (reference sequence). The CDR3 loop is CASSLGPRGQNYGYTF. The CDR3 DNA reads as TGTGCCAGCAGCCTGGGGCCGAGGGGGCAAAACTATGGCTACACCTTC.